This T cell receptor beta chain was recorded in a study of blood T cell repertoires in COVID-19. Recruited during active infection, patients (from Seattle) were subsequently followed longitudinally. The data were produced by immunoSEQ multiplex PCR, yet TCRdb's version contains in-frame clones alone and is incomplete. This sample has about 49,000 clones, with over 70% found just once. In its sample, this clone was seen once. The J segment lost 12 bases and the V segment lost 5 bases, leaving 5 bases of the junction unmatched. The germline V gene encodes CDR1 DFQATT and CDR2 SNEGSKA (reference sequence). This CDR3 spans 11 amino acids.

The sequence was obtained from an elderly woman with COVID-19, enrolled during active disease. The specimen was peripheral blood. The V and J genes are TRBV20-1 and TRBJ2-1; 9 positions agree with TRBD2. CDR3: CSAGSGGSQFF. In DNA form, the CDR3 reads TGCAGTGCTGGTAGCGGGGGATCGCAGTTCTTC.